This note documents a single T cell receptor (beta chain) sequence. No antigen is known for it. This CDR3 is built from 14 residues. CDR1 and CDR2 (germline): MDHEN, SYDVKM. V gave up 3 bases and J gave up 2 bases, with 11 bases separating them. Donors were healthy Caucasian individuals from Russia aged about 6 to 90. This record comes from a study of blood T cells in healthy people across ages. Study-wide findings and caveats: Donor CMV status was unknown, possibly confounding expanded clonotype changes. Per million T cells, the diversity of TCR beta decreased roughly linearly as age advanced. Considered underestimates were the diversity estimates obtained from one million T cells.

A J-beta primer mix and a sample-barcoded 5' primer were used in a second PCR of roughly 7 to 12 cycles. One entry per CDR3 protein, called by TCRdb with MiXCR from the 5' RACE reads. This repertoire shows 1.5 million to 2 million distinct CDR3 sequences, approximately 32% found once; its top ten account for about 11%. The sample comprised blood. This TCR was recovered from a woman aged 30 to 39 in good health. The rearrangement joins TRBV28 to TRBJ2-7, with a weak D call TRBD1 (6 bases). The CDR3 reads CASSFGDITYEQYF. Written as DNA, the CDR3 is TGTGCCAGCAGTTTTGGGGACATAACCTACGAGCAGTACTTC.